A single sample gave rise to the 20 T cell receptor beta chains below, sequenced in a study of OX40 agonist ivuxolimab in advanced cancers. TCRdb's table, derived via immunoSEQ multiplex PCR, lists solely in-frame clones and lacks some. Among about 120,000 clones listed, over 75% were seen once. Sequencing was performed on CD4+ or CD8+ T cells sorted from blood, taken in a trial of the OX40 agonist ivuxolimab. The receptors stem from an adult with an advanced solid tumor such as melanoma, head and neck, liver or kidney cancer.

This chain connects TRBV10-1 to TRBJ2-3; D remains unclear. Germline V CDR1 and CDR2: WNHNN, SYGVQD (reference sequence). This CDR3 region has 13 residues. With 5 bases removed from V and 0 bases from J, the gap between germline ends came to 6 bases. The CDR3 protein is CASSSPSTDTQYF. CDR3 nucleotides: TGCGCCAGCAGTAGCCCTAGCACAGATACGCAGTATTTT.

This sequence joins TRBV18 and TRBJ2-3; D is possibly TRBD1 (6 bases). There are 16 residues in the CDR3. Trimming cost V 3 bases and J 2 bases, with 15 bases left between them. Germline CDR1 reads KGHSH; CDR2 reads LQKENI. CDR3 loop: CASSPQQGTNTDTQYF. CDR3 sequence (DNA): TGTGCCAGCTCACCCCAACAGGGAACAAACACAGATACGCAGTATTTT.

This chain uses TRBV19 with TRBJ2-5; D gene ambiguous. From germline, CDR1 is LNHDA and CDR2 SQIVND (reference sequence). Trimming shortened V by 5 bases and J by 4 bases, and 11 bases separated the two germline ends. The CDR3 is 13 residues long. The CDR3 here is CASSGSRGETQYF. CDR3 coding DNA: TGTGCCAGTAGTGGGTCCCGAGGAGAGACCCAGTACTTC. The full variable domain, rest sourced from reference TRBV19 and TRBJ2-5, is DGGITQSPKYLFRKEGQNVTLSCEQNLNHDAMYWYRQDPGQGLRLIYYSQIVNDFQKGDIAEGYSVSREKKESFPLTVTSAQKNPTAFYLCASSGSRGETQYFGPGTRLLVL.

V gene TRBV25-1 combines with J gene TRBJ2-3, with D possibly TRBD2 on 6 matching bases. The CDR3 extends over 14 amino acids. Between the trimmed V and J ends, which lost 5 bases and 2 bases, there was a span of 11 bases. Germline V gives CDR1 MGHDK, CDR2 SYGVNS. CDR3 amino acids: CASSTAGITDTQYF. The CDR3 DNA reads TGTGCCAGCAGTACTGCGGGGATCACAGATACGCAGTATTTT.

V gene TRBV6-1 combines with J gene TRBJ2-4; D remains unclear. The V end lost 2 bases, the J end lost 2 bases, and 7 bases lay between the germline ends. The CDR3 is made up of 14 amino acids. The germline CDR1 and CDR2 sequences are MNHNS and SASEGT. The CDR3 DNA reads TGTGCCAGCAGTGAAACGAGGCCCAAAAACATTCAGTACTTC. Its protein is CASSETRPKNIQYF.

The chain links TRBV18 to TRBJ2-4; 8 nucleotides agree with TRBD1. Germline assignment: CDR1 KGHSH and CDR2 LQKENI. The CDR3 consists of 15 residues. The ends lost 3 bases at V and 3 bases at J; junction bases unmatched: 4. CDR3 coding DNA: TGTGCCAGCTCACCGCAGGGGGCAGTCAAAAACATTCAGTACTTC. Translating gives CASSPQGAVKNIQYF.

The chain combines TRBV29-1 with TRBJ2-5; TRBD2 is a possible D gene (6 bases). The CDR3 loop spans 14 amino acids. V was cut by 3 bases and J by 0 bases, with 11 bases left in between. Germline-derived CDR1 and CDR2 are SQVTM and ANQGSEA. The CDR3 sequence: CSVEEGLHQETQYF. CDR3 in DNA: TGCAGCGTTGAGGAGGGACTGCACCAAGAGACCCAGTACTTC.

The rearrangement links TRBV9 to TRBJ1-4; possible D gene TRBD1, 6 bases. The CDR3 has 16 residues. The V and J ends lost 0 bases and 8 bases respectively, with 17 bases between them. CDR1 is SGDLS, CDR2 YYNGEE, per germline. The CDR3 coding sequence is TGTGCCAGCAGCGTAGACGGGGACCCGAGGGGGGAAAAACTGTTTTTT. Protein product: CASSVDGDPRGEKLFF.

This clone appeared a few times. The V gene is TRBV5-1, the J gene TRBJ1-2; D possibly corresponds to TRBD1 (5 bases). Trimming removed 0 bases from V and 3 bases from J, with 9 bases in between. The CDR3 covers 14 residues. Germline V gene lookup returns CDR1 SGHRS and CDR2 YFSETQ. The CDR3 region is CASSLVRGDYGYTF. The CDR3 DNA reads TGCGCCAGCAGCTTGGTTAGGGGAGACTATGGCTACACCTTC.

This clone was recorded a few times. The V call is TRBV5-6, the J call TRBJ2-7, with 8 bases fitting TRBD1. In germline, CDR1 is SGHDT, CDR2 YYEEEE. The CDR3 covers 12 residues. Unmatched junction bases numbered 4, after V lost 4 bases and J lost 7 bases. The CDR3 coding sequence is TGTGCCAGCAGCCAGGGGGCGCGGGAGCAGTACTTC. It codes for CASSQGAREQYF. The full variable domain, its missing parts supplied by reference TRBV5-6 and TRBJ2-7, is DAGVTQSPTHLIKTRGQQVTLRCSPKSGHDTVSWYQQALGQGPQFIFQYYEEEERQRGNFPDRFSGHQFPNYSSELNVNALLLGDSALYLCASSQGAREQYFGPGTRLTVT.

V is TRBV7-9 and J is TRBJ1-1, with a tentative D call TRBD1 (5 bases). Trimming removed 4 bases at V and 3 bases at J, with 9 bases between. This CDR3 has 13 amino acids. CDR1 and CDR2 (germline): SEHNR, FQNEAQ (reference sequence). The CDR3 spells CASSSGHYTEAFF. In nucleotides, the CDR3 is TGTGCCAGCAGCTCTGGACATTACACTGAAGCTTTCTTT.

V is TRBV29-1 and J is TRBJ1-4; D might be TRBD1 (5 bases). CDR1 is SQVTM and CDR2 is ANQGSEA in the germline V gene. V lost 8 bases, J lost 8 bases, and 18 bases lay in between. The CDR3 is 13 residues long. CDR3 sequence: CSTRGGKGEKLFF. CDR3 DNA: TGCAGCACCCGCGGGGGTAAGGGGGAAAAACTGTTTTTT.

The chain uses TRBV7-2 and TRBJ1-3; possible D gene TRBD1, 5 bases. From germline, CDR1 is SGHTA and CDR2 FQGNSA. V lost 2 bases, J lost 4 bases, and 12 bases lay in between. The CDR3 consists of 15 residues. This CDR3 reads CASSLRQGRGNTIYF. DNA for the CDR3: TGTGCCAGCAGCTTACGTCAGGGTAGAGGAAACACCATATATTTT.

This chain joins TRBV7-8 and TRBJ2-5; D is unclear. V was shortened by 5 bases and J by 5 bases, with 9 bases between the two germline ends. This CDR3 contains 12 residues. Germline-derived CDR1 and CDR2 are SGHVS and FQNEAQ. This CDR3 is CASSPQVETQYF. CDR3 DNA sequence: TGTGCCAGCAGCCCGCAAGTGGAGACCCAGTACTTC.

V and J are TRBV11-2 and TRBJ2-3, with 7 bases lining up with TRBD2. The CDR3 has 16 amino acids. The J segment lost 2 bases and the V segment lost 2 bases, leaving 7 bases of the junction unmatched. CDR1 and CDR2 from the germline V gene are SGHAT and FQNNGV. In DNA form, the CDR3 reads TGTGCCAGCAGCTTACGGGGACTAATTAACACAGATACGCAGTATTTT. This encodes CASSLRGLINTDTQYF. The full variable domain, with the rest looked up from reference TRBV11-2 and TRBJ2-3, is EAGVAQSPRYKIIEKRQSVAFWCNPISGHATLYWYQQILGQGPKLLIQFQNNGVVDDSQLPKDRFSAERLKGVDSTLKIQPAKLEDSAVYLCASSLRGLINTDTQYFGPGTRLTVL.

V and J are TRBV7-9 and TRBJ1-4, with a weak D call TRBD1 (5 bases). Trimming left V 4 bases short and J 6 bases short, with 12 bases between. This CDR3 contains 14 residues. Germline V lookup: CDR1 SEHNR, CDR2 FQNEAQ (reference sequence). The CDR3 region has the DNA TGTGCCAGCAGCTCCCGGGGGGTCGATGAAAAACTGTTTTTT. Protein: CASSSRGVDEKLFF.

The rearrangement links TRBV5-1 to TRBJ1-3, with TRBD1 identical over 7 bases. This CDR3 has 16 residues. Germline values: CDR1 SGHRS, CDR2 YFSETQ. Germline trimming cut 1 base from V and 0 bases from J; bases unmatched to any gene: 4. The chain's CDR3 is CASSLTGANSGNTIYF. CDR3 in DNA: TGCGCCAGCAGCTTGACAGGGGCGAACTCTGGAAACACCATATATTTT. The complete variable domain, with remaining parts taken from reference TRBV5-1 and TRBJ1-3, reads KAGVTQTPRYLIKTRGQQVTLSCSPISGHRSVSWYQQTPGQGLQFLFEYFSETQRNKGNFPGRFSGRQFSNSRSEMNVSTLELGDSALYLCASSLTGANSGNTIYFGEGSWLTVV.

The chain joins TRBV19 to TRBJ2-3, with 7 positions matching TRBD1. The germline gives CDR1 LNHDA, CDR2 SQIVND (reference sequence). This CDR3 has 14 residues. V shed 2 bases and J 4 bases; nucleotides not matched to a gene: 3. CDR3 coding DNA: TGTGCCAGTAGTATAAGACAGGGTCCAGATACGCAGTATTTT. Amino acid sequence: CASSIRQGPDTQYF.

The J gene is TRBJ1-2, the V gene TRBV7-9, with a possible D match to TRBD1 (6 bases). CDR1 SEHNR and CDR2 FQNEAQ come from the germline V gene (reference sequence). The CDR3 extends over 14 amino acids. Trimming stripped 7 bases from V and 4 bases from J, with 16 bases between. The CDR3 DNA follows: TGTGCCAGCACCCGGGCAGGGGAGAGCTATGGCTACACCTTC. Its protein product is CASTRAGESYGYTF. Supplemented by reference TRBV7-9 and TRBJ1-2, the full variable domain reads DTGVSQNPRHKITKRGQNVTFRCDPISEHNRLYWYRQTLGQGPEFLTYFQNEAQLEKSRLLSDRFSAERPKGSFSTLEIQRTEQGDSAMYLCASTRAGESYGYTFGSGTRLTVV.

The rearrangement joins TRBV29-1 to TRBJ1-4; D unclear. V was shortened by 6 bases and J by 4 bases, with 12 bases between the two germline ends. CDR3 length: 13 residues. The V gene's germline CDR1 is SQVTM and CDR2 ANQGSEA. The CDR3 sequence: CSVAKEINEKLFF. As DNA, the CDR3 is TGCAGCGTGGCCAAGGAAATTAATGAAAAACTGTTTTTT. Full variable domain (remainder filled in from reference TRBV29-1 and TRBJ1-4): SAVISQKPSRDICQRGTSLTIQCQVDSQVTMMFWYRQQPGQSLTLIATANQGSEATYESGFVIDKFPISRPNLTFSTLTVSNMSPEDSSIYLCSVAKEINEKLFFGSGTQLSVL.